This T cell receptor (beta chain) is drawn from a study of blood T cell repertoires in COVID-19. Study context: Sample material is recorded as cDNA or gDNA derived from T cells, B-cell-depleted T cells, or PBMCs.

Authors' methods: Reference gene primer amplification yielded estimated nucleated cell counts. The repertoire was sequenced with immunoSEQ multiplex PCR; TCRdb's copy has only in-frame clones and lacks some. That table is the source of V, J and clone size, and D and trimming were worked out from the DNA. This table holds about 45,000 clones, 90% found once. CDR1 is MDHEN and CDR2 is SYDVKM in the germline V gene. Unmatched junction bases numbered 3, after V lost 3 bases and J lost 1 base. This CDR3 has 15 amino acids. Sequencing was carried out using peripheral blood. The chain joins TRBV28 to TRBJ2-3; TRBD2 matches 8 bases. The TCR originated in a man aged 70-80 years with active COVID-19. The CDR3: CASSFGGGGTDTQYF. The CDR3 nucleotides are TGTGCCAGCAGTTTCGGGGGGGGTGGCACAGATACGCAGTATTTT.